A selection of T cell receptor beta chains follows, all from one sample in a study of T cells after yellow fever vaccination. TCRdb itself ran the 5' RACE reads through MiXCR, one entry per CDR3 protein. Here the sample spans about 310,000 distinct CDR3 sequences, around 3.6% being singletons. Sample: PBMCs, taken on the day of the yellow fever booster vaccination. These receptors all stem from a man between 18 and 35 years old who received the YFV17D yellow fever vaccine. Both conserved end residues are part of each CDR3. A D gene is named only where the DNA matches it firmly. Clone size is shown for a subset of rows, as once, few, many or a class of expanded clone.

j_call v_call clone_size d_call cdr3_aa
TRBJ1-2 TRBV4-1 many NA CASSQAYPDYYGYTF
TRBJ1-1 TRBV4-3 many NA CASKGISSTEAFF
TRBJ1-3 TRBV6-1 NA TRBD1 CASSEFRDRRREDTIYF
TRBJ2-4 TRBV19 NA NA CASSSNSVGGGVSNIQYF
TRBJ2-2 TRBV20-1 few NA CSAREGEGGELFF
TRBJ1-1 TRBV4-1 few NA CASSQDRGRQPSSTEAFF
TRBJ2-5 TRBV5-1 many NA CASSRVSGETQYF
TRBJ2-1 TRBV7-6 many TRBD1 CASRSTGTGNSNEQFF
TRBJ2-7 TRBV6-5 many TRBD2 CASSYSVMRGAYEQYF
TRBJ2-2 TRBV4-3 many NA CASSQPQGSGELFF